This T cell receptor (beta chain) derives from a study of beta chain features in type 1 diabetes. The study's findings and limits: Patients' naive, central memory and regulatory TCRB repertoires appeared more alike than those of healthy donors. Type 1 diabetes patients showed a moderate but significant shortening of TCRB CDR3s in all four CD4+ subsets.

The CDR3 is 18 residues long. V was pared by 0 bases and J by 7 bases, with 12 bases of the junction left unmatched. Germline lookup yields CDR1 MGHDK and CDR2 SYGVNS. Every bit of the isolated RNA underwent reverse transcription, so sequencing read expressed TCRB transcripts. About 3.5 million reads per sample on average were obtained from naive, central memory and regulatory T cell samples. The repertoire was sequenced with immunoSEQ multiplex PCR; TCRdb's copy has only in-frame clones and lacks some. The data hold approximately 300,000 clones, with approximately 11% observed a single time. This clone was seen more than once but under ten times. Its target is not known.

Sequencing input: naive CD4+ T cells from blood. J is TRBJ2-1 and V is TRBV25-1; TRBD2 agrees at 10 bases. This receptor was identified in a young woman in good health. The CDR3 sequence is CASSEYQLAGLSGNEQFF. CDR3 in DNA: TGTGCCAGCAGTGAATATCAACTAGCGGGGCTCTCGGGGAATGAGCAGTTCTTC.